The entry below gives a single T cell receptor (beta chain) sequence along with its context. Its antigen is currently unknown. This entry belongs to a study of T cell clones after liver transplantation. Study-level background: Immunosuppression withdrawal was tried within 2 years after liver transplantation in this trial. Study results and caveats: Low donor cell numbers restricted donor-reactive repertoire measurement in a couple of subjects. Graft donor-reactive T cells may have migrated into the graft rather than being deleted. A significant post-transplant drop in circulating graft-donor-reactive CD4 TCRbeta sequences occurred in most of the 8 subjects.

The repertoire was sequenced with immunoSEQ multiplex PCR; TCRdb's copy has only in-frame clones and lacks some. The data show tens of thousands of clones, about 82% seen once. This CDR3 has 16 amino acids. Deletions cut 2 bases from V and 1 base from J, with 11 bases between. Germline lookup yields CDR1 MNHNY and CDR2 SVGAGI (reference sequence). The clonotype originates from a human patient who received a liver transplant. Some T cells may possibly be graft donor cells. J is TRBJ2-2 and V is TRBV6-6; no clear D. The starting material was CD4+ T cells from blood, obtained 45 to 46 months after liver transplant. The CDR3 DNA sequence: TGTGCCAGCAGTTACCGACGTAGAAGGAACACCGGGGAGCTGTTTTTT. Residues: CASSYRRRRNTGELFF.